This is a list of T cell receptor beta chains from one sample in a study of T cell repertoires in cytomegalovirus infection. Antigens of these TCRs are unknown. One entry per CDR3 protein results from TCRdb running MiXCR on the reads. This sample yields about 350,000 distinct CDR3 sequences, of which about a third are seen a single time; roughly 12% belongs to the top ten. The material sequenced was cultured PBMCs, taken from culture after CMV antigen stimulation. The receptors originated from a human donor in good health (CMV status not recorded). Some clones in this sample may be carry-over from other donors' samples. CDR3s include the opening cysteine and the closing phenylalanine or tryptophan. Fields, in order: V gene, J gene, clone size, D gene, CDR3 protein, CDR3 DNA. A D gene is named only where the DNA matches it firmly. A row's size may be missing; if present it is once, few, many or a size class.

v_gene: TRBV12-5; j_gene: TRBJ2-1; abundance: .; d_gene: .; CDR3aa: CASGLVREQFF; CDR3nt: TGTGCTAGTGGTTTGGTACGTGAGCAGTTCTTC
v_gene: TRBV12-3/TRBV12-4; j_gene: TRBJ1-2; abundance: many; d_gene: .; CDR3aa: CASSSGTQYGYTF; CDR3nt: TGTGCCAGCAGTTCTGGGACTCAGTATGGCTACACCTTC
v_gene: TRBV7-2; j_gene: TRBJ2-5; abundance: few; d_gene: TRBD1; CDR3aa: CASSPRQGVGQETQYF; CDR3nt: TGTGCCAGCAGCCCCCGACAGGGAGTGGGCCAAGAGACCCAGTACTTC
v_gene: TRBV7-4; j_gene: TRBJ1-2; abundance: .; d_gene: .; CDR3aa: CASSLEGAGYGYTF; CDR3nt: TGTGCCAGCAGCTTAGAGGGAGCCGGGTATGGCTACACCTTC
v_gene: TRBV7-2; j_gene: TRBJ1-3; abundance: few; d_gene: .; CDR3aa: CASSLAGGDTIYF; CDR3nt: TGTGCCAGCAGCTTAGCGGGAGGGGACACCATATATTTT
v_gene: TRBV27; j_gene: TRBJ2-3; abundance: .; d_gene: TRBD2; CDR3aa: CASSLLLAGVTDTQYF; CDR3nt: TGTGCCAGCAGTTTATTACTAGCGGGAGTCACAGATACGCAGTATTTT
v_gene: TRBV7-3; j_gene: TRBJ2-2; abundance: .; d_gene: .; CDR3aa: CASSLSGIKNTGELFF; CDR3nt: TGTGCCAGCAGCTTAAGTGGCATAAAGAACACCGGGGAGCTGTTTTTT
v_gene: TRBV20-1; j_gene: TRBJ2-1; abundance: .; d_gene: .; CDR3aa: CSATSVLSYNEQFF; CDR3nt: TGCAGTGCTACTAGCGTTCTCTCCTACAATGAGCAGTTCTTC
v_gene: TRBV9; j_gene: TRBJ1-1; abundance: .; d_gene: .; CDR3aa: CASSQAPHTEAFF; CDR3nt: TGTGCCAGCAGCCAGGCGCCTCACACTGAAGCTTTCTTT
v_gene: TRBV7-2; j_gene: TRBJ2-3; abundance: many; d_gene: .; CDR3aa: CASSLDGWSTDTQYF; CDR3nt: TGTGCCAGCAGCTTAGATGGCTGGTCCACAGATACGCAGTATTTT
v_gene: TRBV19; j_gene: TRBJ1-2; abundance: .; d_gene: TRBD1; CDR3aa: CASTEREKGAGYTF; CDR3nt: TGTGCCAGTACCGAAAGGGAAAAGGGGGCGGGCTACACCTTC
v_gene: TRBV6-2/TRBV6-3; j_gene: TRBJ2-2; abundance: .; d_gene: TRBD2; CDR3aa: CASVGGRGNTGELFF; CDR3nt: TGTGCCAGCGTCGGCGGGAGGGGGAACACCGGGGAGCTGTTTTTT
v_gene: TRBV15; j_gene: TRBJ1-5; abundance: .; d_gene: TRBD1; CDR3aa: CATSTYRGLSSNQPQHF; CDR3nt: TGTGCCACCAGCACCTACAGGGGATTGTCGAGCAATCAGCCCCAGCATTTT
v_gene: TRBV11-2; j_gene: TRBJ2-4; abundance: .; d_gene: .; CDR3aa: CASSLGIERGNIQYF; CDR3nt: TGTGCCAGCAGCTTAGGCATAGAAAGGGGAAACATTCAGTACTTC
v_gene: TRBV20-1; j_gene: TRBJ2-1; abundance: once; d_gene: TRBD2; CDR3aa: CSARDYRLAGAGNEQFF; CDR3nt: TGCAGTGCTAGAGATTACCGACTAGCGGGAGCTGGCAATGAGCAGTTCTTC
v_gene: TRBV30; j_gene: TRBJ2-2; abundance: .; d_gene: .; CDR3aa: CAWSKRTATGELFF; CDR3nt: TGTGCCTGGAGCAAAAGGACGGCCACCGGGGAGCTGTTTTTT
v_gene: TRBV5-1; j_gene: TRBJ1-5; abundance: .; d_gene: .; CDR3aa: CASSPQGGGQPQHF; CDR3nt: TGCGCCAGCAGCCCGCAGGGAGGAGGTCAGCCCCAGCATTTT
v_gene: TRBV7-8; j_gene: TRBJ2-5; abundance: .; d_gene: .; CDR3aa: CASSLGGAGETQYF; CDR3nt: TGTGCCAGCAGCTTAGGGGGGGCGGGAGAGACCCAGTACTTC
v_gene: TRBV6-2/TRBV6-3; j_gene: TRBJ1-5; abundance: .; d_gene: .; CDR3aa: CALDGPFNQPQHF; CDR3nt: TGTGCGCTCGACGGGCCCTTTAATCAGCCCCAGCATTTT
v_gene: TRBV7-2; j_gene: TRBJ1-4; abundance: many; d_gene: .; CDR3aa: CASSRGPGATNEKLFF; CDR3nt: TGTGCCAGCAGCAGAGGCCCCGGCGCAACTAATGAAAAACTGTTTTTT
v_gene: TRBV6-1; j_gene: TRBJ2-3; abundance: few; d_gene: .; CDR3aa: CASSPSWSSTDTQYF; CDR3nt: TGTGCCAGCAGCCCCAGCTGGTCTAGCACAGATACGCAGTATTTT
v_gene: TRBV11-2; j_gene: TRBJ2-1; abundance: .; d_gene: TRBD2; CDR3aa: CASSSAGGPWNEQFF; CDR3nt: TGTGCCAGCAGCTCAGCGGGAGGGCCTTGGAATGAGCAGTTCTTC
v_gene: TRBV7-9; j_gene: TRBJ2-1; abundance: .; d_gene: .; CDR3aa: CASSLVGGLFLPNEQFF; CDR3nt: TGTGCCAGCAGCTTAGTAGGCGGACTCTTCCTGCCCAATGAGCAGTTCTTC
v_gene: TRBV7-9; j_gene: TRBJ1-1; abundance: .; d_gene: TRBD1; CDR3aa: CASSLAGTGVPFF; CDR3nt: TGTGCCAGCAGCTTAGCTGGGACAGGGGTCCCTTTCTTT
v_gene: TRBV4-1; j_gene: TRBJ2-2; abundance: .; d_gene: TRBD2; CDR3aa: CASSLPDGTSGVTGELFF; CDR3nt: TGCGCCAGCAGCCTTCCCGACGGGACTAGCGGGGTCACCGGGGAGCTGTTTTTT
v_gene: TRBV7-3; j_gene: TRBJ2-3; abundance: few; d_gene: .; CDR3aa: CASSSHERTDTQYF; CDR3nt: TGTGCCAGCAGCTCGCACGAACGCACAGATACGCAGTATTTT
v_gene: TRBV2; j_gene: TRBJ1-5; abundance: .; d_gene: .; CDR3aa: CASSRGLWQPQHF; CDR3nt: TGTGCCAGCAGTAGAGGGTTATGGCAGCCCCAGCATTTT
v_gene: TRBV24-1; j_gene: TRBJ1-5; abundance: once; d_gene: TRBD1; CDR3aa: CATSDITGDQPQHF; CDR3nt: TGTGCCACCAGTGATATCACAGGGGATCAGCCCCAGCATTTT